Following are 14 T cell receptor beta chains from one sample sequenced in a study of blood T cell repertoires in COVID-19. The assay was immunoSEQ multiplex PCR, and TCRdb's table has in-frame clones only and misses some. The sample holds approximately 190,000 clones; approximately 84% are singletons and the top ten take around 6.5%. Sequenced sample: peripheral blood. The origin of the receptors is a man older than 75 with acute or convalescent COVID-19.

The chain combines TRBV19 with TRBJ2-6; 10 bases line up with TRBD2. V dropped 4 bases and J dropped 2; count of bases not matched to a gene: 11. The germline gives CDR1 LNHDA, CDR2 SQIVND (reference sequence). The CDR3 spans 19 residues. The CDR3 loop is CASSRKGASGSAGANVLTF. The CDR3 coding sequence is TGTGCCAGTAGTAGGAAGGGGGCTAGCGGGAGTGCTGGGGCCAACGTCCTGACTTTC.

The chain couples TRBV7-9 to TRBJ2-1; TRBD2 agrees at 8 bases. The CDR3 contains 13 residues. Germline trimming cut 5 bases from V and 7 bases from J; bases unmatched to any gene: 4. The germline V gene encodes CDR1 SEHNR and CDR2 FQNEAQ (reference sequence). CDR3 amino acids: CASSELAVNEQFF. CDR3 nucleotides: TGTGCCAGCAGCGAACTAGCGGTTAATGAGCAGTTCTTC.

The rearrangement links TRBV9 to TRBJ1-1, with a weak D call TRBD1 (6 bases). Germline loops: CDR1 SGDLS, CDR2 YYNGEE. There are 15 residues in the CDR3. The germline V and J ends were trimmed by 3 bases and 4 bases, with 16 bases remaining between them. CDR3 residues: CASSAWGTSVTEAFF. CDR3 DNA: TGTGCCAGCAGCGCCTGGGGGACATCGGTCACTGAAGCTTTCTTT.

A single count supports this clone. This chain joins TRBV6-5 and TRBJ2-1; unclear D gene. This CDR3 is 15 amino acids long. Trimming pared 6 bases from V and 4 bases from J, leaving 16 bases between. Germline-derived CDR1 and CDR2 are MNHEY and SVGAGI. This CDR3 is CASSPGLLVYNEQFF. The CDR3 nucleotides are TGTGCCAGCAGCCCCGGGTTGCTGGTGTACAATGAGCAGTTCTTC.

The chain has TRBV6-6 and TRBJ2-7; maybe TRBD1 (6 bases). The CDR3 is 13 amino acids. CDR1 is MNHNY, CDR2 SVGAGI, per germline (reference sequence). V was cut by 6 bases and J by 7 bases, with 16 bases left in between. The CDR3 sequence: CASSERGGLEQYF. CDR3 bases: TGTGCCAGCAGCGAAAGAGGGGGATTGGAGCAGTACTTC.

Regarding this clone: The conserved phenylalanine or tryptophan normally closing the CDR3 is absent here, so this likely arose from a read error. It is unclear where the CDR3 begins or ends on the DNA, so no DNA is shown, and the CDR3 is as TCRdb lists it. This chain connects TRBV11-3 to TRBJ1-4. The CDR3 adds up to 12 amino acids, both ends counted. Germline loops: CDR1 SGHNT, CDR2 YENEEA. The CDR3: CASSLVEGIVAV.

V and J are TRBV27 and TRBJ2-7; TRBD2 agrees at 15 bases. The germline CDR1 and CDR2 sequences are MNHEY and SMNVEV (reference sequence). The CDR3 length is 17 residues. The V and J ends lost 3 bases and 4 bases, in that order; junction bases with no gene match: 7. For the CDR3, the DNA is TGTGCCAGCAGTTTCCGGACTAGCGGGAGGGGAGGATACGAGCAGTACTTC. This sequence encodes CASSFRTSGRGGYEQYF.

The V and J genes are TRBV25-1 and TRBJ2-5; D unresolved. The CDR3 loop spans 14 amino acids. With 4 bases removed from V and 0 bases from J, the gap between germline ends came to 9 bases. Germline lookup yields CDR1 MGHDK and CDR2 SYGVNS. CDR3 residues: CASSASRNQETQYF. CDR3 bases: TGTGCCAGCAGTGCCTCCAGAAACCAAGAGACCCAGTACTTC.

The chain couples TRBV28 to TRBJ1-1, with no clear D. The CDR3 is 14 amino acids. Germline CDR1 is MDHEN and CDR2 is SYDVKM. Trimming removed 2 bases from V and 1 base from J, with 8 bases in between. The CDR3 loop is CASSLPAGNTEAFF. The CDR3 DNA follows: TGTGCCAGCAGTTTACCAGCGGGGAACACTGAAGCTTTCTTT.

The chain carries TRBV28 and TRBJ2-3, with D possibly TRBD2 on 6 matching bases. V shed 5 bases and J shed 11 bases, with 17 bases lying between them. This CDR3 is 13 amino acids long. Germline values: CDR1 MDHEN, CDR2 SYDVKM. The CDR3 reads CASSPGTPFQQYF. The CDR3 nucleotides read TGTGCCAGCAGTCCCGGGACTCCCTTTCAGCAGTATTTT.

This sequence joins TRBV7-2 and TRBJ2-1; D is undetermined. This CDR3 has 13 residues. Trimming cost V 3 bases and J 10 bases, with 13 bases left between them. CDR1 is SGHTA and CDR2 is FQGNSA in the germline V gene. The CDR3 DNA follows: TGTGCCAGCAGCTTTCAGCCAGACTTCGAGCAGTTCTTC. It encodes CASSFQPDFEQFF. Supplemented by reference TRBV7-2 and TRBJ2-1, the full variable domain reads GAGVSQSPSNKVTEKGKDVELRCDPISGHTALYWYRQSLGQGLEFLIYFQGNSAPDKSGLPSDRFSAERTGGSVSTLTIQRTQQEDSAVYLCASSFQPDFEQFFGPGTRLTVL.

This chain connects TRBV4-2 to TRBJ1-2; a weak D match, TRBD1 (5 bases). Germline V lookup: CDR1 LGHNA, CDR2 YNFKEQ. The V end was cut by 4 bases, the J end by 2 bases, with 23 bases between. The CDR3 has 18 amino acids. CDR3 nucleotides: TGTGCCAGCAGCCCCACCTCTGGGCAGGGAGGATCAAACTATGGCTACACCTTC. This gives the protein CASSPTSGQGGSNYGYTF.

This clone was seen a few times. The rearrangement joins TRBV12-5 to TRBJ1-2, with D maybe TRBD1 (6 bases). From germline, CDR1 is LGHNT and CDR2 FRNRAP. V dropped 6 bases and J dropped 7 bases, with 15 bases sitting between them. The length of the CDR3 is 13 residues. The CDR3 loop reads CASGPLQGSGYTF. DNA for the CDR3: TGTGCTAGTGGCCCGCTACAGGGTAGTGGCTACACCTTC.

This clone appeared a single time. The rearrangement joins TRBV24-1 to TRBJ2-7, with TRBD1 matching 7 bases. Losses at the gene ends were 7 bases for V and 4 bases for J; bases not matched to a gene: 9. There are 14 residues in the CDR3. Germline CDR1 and CDR2: KGHDR and SFDVKD. The CDR3 DNA sequence: TGTGCCACCAGGAAACCGGGACAGACGTACGAGCAGTACGTC. As protein: CATRKPGQTYEQYV.